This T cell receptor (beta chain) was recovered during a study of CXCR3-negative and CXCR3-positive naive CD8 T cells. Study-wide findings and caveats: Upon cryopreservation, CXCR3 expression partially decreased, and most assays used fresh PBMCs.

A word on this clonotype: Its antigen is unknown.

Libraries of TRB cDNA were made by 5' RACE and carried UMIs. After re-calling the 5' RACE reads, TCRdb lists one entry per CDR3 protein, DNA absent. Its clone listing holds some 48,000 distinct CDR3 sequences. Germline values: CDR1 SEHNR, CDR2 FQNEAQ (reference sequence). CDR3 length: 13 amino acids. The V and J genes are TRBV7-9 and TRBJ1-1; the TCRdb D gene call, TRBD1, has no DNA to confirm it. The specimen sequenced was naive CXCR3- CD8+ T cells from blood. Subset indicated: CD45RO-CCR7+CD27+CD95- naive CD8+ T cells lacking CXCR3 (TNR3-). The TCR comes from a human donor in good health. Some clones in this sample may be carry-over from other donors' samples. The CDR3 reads CASAGAEIPEAFF.